The 32 T cell receptor beta chains presented below share a single source sample, sequenced in a study of PD-1 blockade in classical Hodgkin lymphoma. Time point defined: cycle 4 day 1 (C4D1), after 6 weeks of nivolumab. Patients all relapsed after autologous stem cell transplantation, and there was variation in brentuximab vedotin exposure. Sequencing used immunoSEQ multiplex PCR; TCRdb keeps in-frame clones, though not all of them. The table records about 50,000 clones, roughly 89% of them present only once. The sample in question was peripheral blood mononuclear cells (PBMCs), obtained before the fourth cycle of nivolumab. Receptors originate from a human donor with classical Hodgkin lymphoma.

This chain uses TRBV5-6 with TRBJ2-5; D not resolved. The CDR3 totals 14 residues. V dropped 7 bases and J dropped 1 base, with 14 bases sitting between them. Germline values: CDR1 SGHDT, CDR2 YYEEEE. Here the CDR3 DNA reads TGTGCCAGCGAACTATTTAGTTCCCAAGAGACCCAGTACTTC. It specifies CASELFSSQETQYF.

This clone was found once. The J gene is TRBJ1-1, the V gene TRBV6-6; no reliable D call. Germline CDR1 reads MNHNY; CDR2 reads SVGAGI (reference sequence). With 0 bases removed from V and 7 bases from J, the gap between germline ends came to 9 bases. The CDR3 runs to 13 residues. The CDR3 nucleotides read TGTGCCAGCAGTTACTCTGTGTGGAATGAAGCTTTCTTT. Its protein product is CASSYSVWNEAFF.

This chain connects TRBV10-1 to TRBJ2-3; 11 bases align to TRBD2. The CDR3 covers 15 residues. Germline CDR1 and CDR2: WNHNN and SYGVQD (reference sequence). The ends lost 5 bases at V and 3 bases at J; junction bases unmatched: 4. For the CDR3, the DNA is TGCGCCAGCAGTCAACTAGCGGGAGTTACAGATACGCAGTATTTT. This sequence encodes CASSQLAGVTDTQYF.

The V call is TRBV21-1, the J call TRBJ1-1. TRBV21-1 represents a pseudogene. The CDR3 has 19 amino acids. The CDR3 protein is CASSKAQLLLKPLNTEAFF. The CDR3 region has the DNA TGTGCCAGCAGCAAAGCCCAGCTCCTATTGAAGCCCTTGAACACTGAAGCTTTCTTT.

V is TRBV14 and J is TRBJ2-5; D is perhaps TRBD2 (6 bases). Trimming removed 1 base at V and 5 bases at J, with 14 bases between. Germline V gene data show CDR1 as SGHDN and CDR2 as FVKESK. The CDR3 is made up of 15 amino acids. CDR3 residues: CASSQGRALAETQYF. CDR3 DNA sequence: TGTGCCAGCAGCCAAGGGAGGGCTCTGGCGGAGACCCAGTACTTC.

The chain links TRBV4-1 to TRBJ2-7; D might be TRBD2 (5 bases). Trimming left V 2 bases short and J 3 bases short, with 17 bases between. The CDR3 runs 16 residues. Per the germline V gene, CDR1 is MGHRA and CDR2 is YSYEKL. CDR3 DNA sequence: TGCGCCAGCAGCCAAATACAAGGAGGCCCCAGCTACGAGCAGTACTTC. This gives the protein CASSQIQGGPSYEQYF.

The V and J genes are TRBV19 and TRBJ2-1, with 7 nucleotides matching TRBD1. This CDR3 has 13 amino acids. CDR1 and CDR2 from the germline V gene are LNHDA and SQIVND (reference sequence). The V and J ends lost 5 bases and 7 bases, in that order; junction bases with no gene match: 5. In DNA form, the CDR3 reads TGTGCCAGTAGTTCACAGGGGAGAAATGAGCAGTTCTTC. Protein sequence: CASSSQGRNEQFF.

The chain carries TRBV19 and TRBJ2-2; no clear D gene. Germline values: CDR1 LNHDA, CDR2 SQIVND (reference sequence). Trimming cost V 8 bases and J 0 bases, with 10 bases left between them. The CDR3 spans 14 residues. In nucleotides, the CDR3 is TGTGCCAGTCAGAGACAAACGAACACCGGGGAGCTGTTTTTT. This codes for CASQRQTNTGELFF.

This rearrangement joins TRBV5-4 to TRBJ2-2; D is undetermined. The CDR3 is made up of 13 amino acids. Trimming took 4 bases from V and 8 from J, leaving 12 bases between them. The germline CDR1 and CDR2 sequences are SGHNT and YYREEE (reference sequence). CDR3 sequence (DNA): TGTGCCAGCAGCGCAATGACGGTTGGGGAGCTGTTTTTT. This sequence encodes CASSAMTVGELFF.

This clone came up once. Here the CDR3 DNA reads TGTGCCAGCAGGTCTGCGGGGGGACAAGAGACCCAGTACTTC. The encoded protein is CASRSAGGQETQYF. The chain employs TRBV6-5 and TRBJ2-5, with 8 positions matching TRBD2. CDR3 length equals 14 residues. Germline values: CDR1 MNHEY, CDR2 SVGAGI. Germline trimming cut 6 bases from V and 2 bases from J; bases unmatched to any gene: 5.

The chain links TRBV4-2 to TRBJ2-3; D is unresolved. The length of the CDR3 is 16 residues. V lost 0 bases, J lost 6 bases, and 16 bases lay in between. Germline V lookup: CDR1 LGHNA, CDR2 YNFKEQ. The CDR3 DNA reads TGTGCCAGCAGCCAAGATCTCAGTCCGGTGTCGGATACGCAGTATTTT. Protein product: CASSQDLSPVSDTQYF.

The sample holds one count of this clone. The junction differs from germline at one of its ends, possibly a read error. This chain connects TRBV2 to TRBJ2-1, with no clear D. This CDR3 contains 11 residues. From germline, CDR1 is SNHLY and CDR2 FYNNEI. The CDR3 reads CVSASPNEQFF. DNA of the CDR3: TGTGTCAGCGCCTCCCCCAATGAGCAGTTCTTC. Based on the CDR3 plus reference TRBV2 and TRBJ2-1, the full variable domain is EPEVTQTPSHQVTQMGQEVILRCVPISNHLYFYWYRQILGQKVEFLVSFYNNEISEKSEIFDDQFSVERPDGSNFTLKIRSTKLEDSAMYFCVSASPNEQFFGPGTRLTVL.

The V and J genes are TRBV2 and TRBJ1-1; tentative D call: TRBD1 (5 bases). Germline loops: CDR1 SNHLY, CDR2 FYNNEI. This CDR3 comprises 13 residues. V gave up 8 bases and J gave up 4 bases, with 14 bases separating them. Here the CDR3 DNA reads TGTGCCAGCGCATTACGGGGGGTCACTGAAGCTTTCTTT. Translating it yields CASALRGVTEAFF.

This chain joins TRBV7-8 and TRBJ2-7, with TRBD2 matching over 8 bases. V lost 3 bases and J lost 4; bases outside the gene matches: 5. Per the germline V gene, CDR1 is SGHVS and CDR2 is FQNEAQ. The CDR3 is made up of 14 amino acids. The CDR3 sequence: CASSFGLAEYEQYF. Here the CDR3 DNA reads TGTGCCAGCAGCTTCGGACTAGCAGAATACGAGCAGTACTTC.

The J gene is TRBJ1-1, the V gene TRBV7-9, with 7 bases fitting TRBD1. The CDR3 has 15 amino acids. V was clipped by 3 bases and J by 10 bases; unmatched bases: 14. Germline CDR1 is SEHNR and CDR2 is FQNEAQ (reference sequence). CDR3 sequence reads: CASSFEGARAGVAFF. CDR3 nucleotide sequence: TGTGCCAGCAGCTTCGAGGGGGCGCGAGCGGGGGTAGCTTTCTTT.

This clone showed up just once. The V gene is TRBV2, the J gene TRBJ2-1; 7 nucleotides match TRBD1. The CDR3 totals 15 residues. Germline values: CDR1 SNHLY, CDR2 FYNNEI. V lost 6 bases, J lost 10 bases, and 15 bases stayed unmatched. For the CDR3, the DNA is TGTGCCAGCAGGTTACAGGGGAAGGTATCCAGCGAGCAGTTCTTC. Its translation is CASRLQGKVSSEQFF.

The chain combines TRBV18 with TRBJ2-1; TRBD1 might be the D (5 bases). Germline lookup yields CDR1 KGHSH and CDR2 LQKENI. The ends were cut back, 2 bases at V and 8 bases at J, with 19 bases in the middle. This CDR3 is 16 amino acids long. The CDR3 loop reads CASSPIDRTYTYEQFF. The CDR3 nucleotides are TGTGCCAGCTCACCAATAGACAGAACTTACACCTATGAGCAGTTCTTC.

The rearrangement uses TRBV5-1 and TRBJ2-7; the D gene is possibly TRBD1 (6 bases). The CDR3 contains 15 residues. The V and J ends lost 4 bases and 0 bases respectively, with 14 bases between them. Germline V lookup: CDR1 SGHRS, CDR2 YFSETQ. The CDR3 DNA is TGCGCCAGCAGCAAGAATACAGGGAGCTCCTACGAGCAGTACTTC. It yields the protein CASSKNTGSSYEQYF.

This chain uses TRBV5-1 with TRBJ2-5; D is undetermined. Germline V gene sequence: CDR1 SGHRS, CDR2 YFSETQ. V was clipped by 5 bases and J by 0 bases, with 14 bases between them. The CDR3 is 15 residues long. This CDR3 is CASRGSTGYQETQYF. The CDR3 DNA sequence: TGCGCCAGCAGGGGATCTACTGGGTACCAAGAGACCCAGTACTTC.

The chain couples TRBV21-1 to TRBJ2-2; the table's D call, TRBD1, has no DNA check behind it. TRBV21-1 is assigned pseudogene status. The length of the CDR3 is 17 residues. CDR3 sequence (DNA): TGTGCCAGCAGCAGCCTGAGGACAGGGAATTTCACCGGGGAGCTGTTTTTT. The encoded protein is CASSSLRTGNFTGELFF.

The chain joins TRBV30 to TRBJ2-3; D gene unclear. The CDR3 spans 14 residues. V was trimmed by 0 bases and J by 1 base, leaving 8 bases between them. Germline CDR1 reads GTSNPN; CDR2 reads SVGIG (reference sequence). DNA of the CDR3: TGTGCCTGGAGTGTAAATCGGGGCACAGATACGCAGTATTTT. Its translation is CAWSVNRGTDTQYF.

This clone has only one observation. This rearrangement joins TRBV5-1 to TRBJ2-7; 11 nucleotides agree with TRBD2. The CDR3 is made up of 15 amino acids. The V segment lost 4 bases and the J segment 2 bases; nucleotides outside the gene matches: 5. Germline values: CDR1 SGHRS, CDR2 YFSETQ. CDR3 nucleotides: TGCGCCAGCAGCCGCGGGACTAGCGGTACCTACGAGCAGTACTTC. It translates to CASSRGTSGTYEQYF.

The chain has TRBV7-9 and TRBJ2-3; 12 bases agree with TRBD2. The CDR3 is 17 residues long. Germline trimming cut 5 bases from V and 6 bases from J; bases unmatched to any gene: 12. Germline V gives CDR1 SEHNR, CDR2 FQNEAQ (reference sequence). Here the CDR3 reads CASSDRRLAGVSDTQYF. For the CDR3, the DNA is TGTGCCAGCAGCGACCGAAGACTAGCGGGAGTTTCGGATACGCAGTATTTT.

This clone was counted a single time. This rearrangement joins TRBV15 to TRBJ2-1, with TRBD2 identical over 9 bases. Germline assignment: CDR1 LNHNV and CDR2 YYDKDF (reference sequence). CDR3 size: 15 residues. Losses at the gene ends were 3 bases for V and 3 bases for J; bases not matched to a gene: 3. CDR3 sequence (DNA): TGTGCCACCAGCAGGTTGACTAGCGGCTACAATGAGCAGTTCTTC. Its translation: CATSRLTSGYNEQFF.

The CDR3 DNA sequence: TGTGCCAGCGAACAGGGGAACACTGAAGCTTTCTTT. Its protein product is CASEQGNTEAFF. The chain combines TRBV25-1 with TRBJ1-1; D might be TRBD1 (6 bases). The CDR3 runs 12 residues. Trimming took off 8 bases at V and 1 base at J, with 8 bases between the two ends. Germline V CDR1 and CDR2: MGHDK, SYGVNS.

J is TRBJ2-6 and V is TRBV6-4, with TRBD1 identical over 11 bases. Germline-derived CDR1 and CDR2 are MRHNA and SNTAGT. J gave up 2 bases and V 3 bases, and 0 bases lay outside the gene matches. The CDR3 sequence is 16 residues long. The CDR3 bases are TGTGCCAGCAGTGAGGGACAGGGGGCTGGGGCCAACGTCCTGACTTTC. Protein product: CASSEGQGAGANVLTF.

This clone showed up just once. The J gene is TRBJ2-3, the V gene TRBV7-2, with D hard to call. The V end was cut by 4 bases, the J end by 0 bases, with 11 bases between. The V gene's germline CDR1 is SGHTA and CDR2 FQGNSA. The CDR3 is 15 amino acids. The DNA of the CDR3 is TGTGCCAGCAGCTCCCAGATGGGCAGCACAGATACGCAGTATTTT. It specifies CASSSQMGSTDTQYF.

The V call is TRBV6-5, the J call TRBJ1-2; 8 bases map to TRBD1. Trimming removed 4 bases from V and 2 bases from J; junction bases left unmatched: 3. There are 14 residues in the CDR3. Germline CDR1 is MNHEY and CDR2 is SVGAGI. Here the CDR3 DNA reads TGTGCCAGCAGTTTTGGGACAGGCAACTATGGCTACACCTTC. Translating gives CASSFGTGNYGYTF.

V gene TRBV10-3 combines with J gene TRBJ2-1; TRBD2 aligns across 9 bases. The germline gives CDR1 ENHRY, CDR2 SYGVKD. J was trimmed by 8 bases and V by 7 bases; bases with no gene match: 12. The CDR3 extends over 15 amino acids. The CDR3 DNA reads as TGTGCCATCACCTTTAGCGGGAGTTTTTTCCATGAGCAGTTCTTC. Its translation is CAITFSGSFFHEQFF.

The chain is built from TRBV2 and TRBJ1-5; maybe TRBD1 (5 bases). Germline lookup yields CDR1 SNHLY and CDR2 FYNNEI. This CDR3 is built from 15 residues. Trimming cost V 2 bases and J 4 bases, with 12 bases left between them. As DNA, the CDR3 is TGTGCCAGCAGTGAATTCGGGACCATAAATCAGCCCCAGCATTTT. Its translation is CASSEFGTINQPQHF.

The chain recombines TRBV10-3 with TRBJ2-5; no firm D call. This CDR3 region has 10 residues. CDR1 is ENHRY, CDR2 SYGVKD, per germline. The V end was cut by 4 bases, the J end by 7 bases, with 4 bases between. The CDR3 loop is CAISVGTQYF. DNA of the CDR3: TGTGCCATCAGTGTGGGGACCCAGTACTTC.

This chain links TRBV18 with TRBJ2-1; maybe TRBD2 (5 bases). Trimming removed 6 bases at V and 10 bases at J, with 10 bases between. CDR1 and CDR2 from the germline V gene are KGHSH and LQKENI. This CDR3 region has 11 residues. The CDR3: CASSDRGEQFF. CDR3 coding DNA: TGTGCCAGCTCCGATCGAGGGGAGCAGTTCTTC. The variable domain in full, with the rest retrieved from reference TRBV18 and TRBJ2-1, is NAGVMQNPRHLVRRRGQEARLRCSPMKGHSHVYWYRQLPEEGLKFMVYLQKENIIDESGMPKERFSAEFPKEGPSILRIQQVVRGDSAAYFCASSDRGEQFFGPGTRLTVL.